A selection of T cell receptor beta chains follows, all from one sample in a study of OX40 agonist ivuxolimab in advanced cancers. TCRdb's copy holds only in-frame clones and misses some; the assay was immunoSEQ multiplex PCR. The data contain some 100,000 clones, roughly 89% of them singletons. Sample: CD4+ or CD8+ T cells sorted from blood, taken in a trial of the OX40 agonist ivuxolimab. The receptors were sampled from an adult with an advanced solid tumor such as melanoma, head and neck, liver or kidney cancer. Each CDR3 is given with its conserved first and last residue. The D gene is left open where the match is weak. The size field is filled for only some rows; it gives once, few, many or a size class.

clone_size,v_call,j_call,d_call,cdr3_nt,cdr3_aa
.,TRBV7-2,TRBJ2-3,.,TGTGCCAGCAGCTTAGATGGGCTAGCTGCTAGCACAGATACGCAGTATTTT,CASSLDGLAASTDTQYF
.,TRBV28,TRBJ2-7,.,TGTGCCAGCAGTTCATTCGGGAGCCCTACCTACGAGCAGTACTTC,CASSSFGSPTYEQYF
few,TRBV29-1,TRBJ2-1,TRBD2,TGCAGCGTTTGTAGCGGGCTGAGCTCCTACAATGAGCAGTTCTTC,CSVCSGLSSYNEQFF
.,TRBV27,TRBJ1-6,.,TGTGCCAGCAGTCCCCCCAGGGGTTGGGATTCACCCCTCCACTTT,CASSPPRGWDSPLHF
.,TRBV21-1,TRBJ2-3,.,TGTGCCAGCAGCCCCCGGGGCGGTCGGGCTAGCGGGAGGGCCGTAGATACGCAGTATTTT,CASSPRGGRASGRAVDTQYF
.,TRBV18,TRBJ2-6,.,TGTGCCAGCTCACCACGAGGGGGGGCGCTTGGGGCCAACGTCCTGACTTTC,CASSPRGGALGANVLTF
.,TRBV6-1,TRBJ1-4,.,TGTGCCAGCAGTGAAGGGCGCGCTAATGAAAAACTGTTTTTT,CASSEGRANEKLFF
.,TRBV9,TRBJ1-4,.,TGTGCCAGCAGCGGGGGCGCTTGGGATGAAAAACTGTTTTTT,CASSGGAWDEKLFF
once,TRBV5-1,TRBJ2-3,.,TGCGCCAGCAACACTGGGGGTACTAGCACAGATACGCAGTATTTT,CASNTGGTSTDTQYF
.,TRBV6-1,TRBJ2-3,TRBD1,TGTGCCAGCAGTGAAGGTTTGGGCAGGGGGAAAGGGGATACGCAGTATTTT,CASSEGLGRGKGDTQYF